Listed below are T cell receptor beta chains from one sample, sequenced in a study of T cell changes during pregnancy in multiple sclerosis. Produced via immunoSEQ multiplex PCR; TCRdb's table is partial and in-frame only. The sample yields more than 55,000 clones, roughly 89% seen once. Sample: peripheral blood, taken in the third trimester of pregnancy. These receptors originate from a female donor in good health, enrolled as a control in a pregnancy study. Each CDR3 is given with its conserved first and last residue. Fields, in order: V gene, J gene, D gene, CDR3 DNA, CDR3 protein. A D gene is named only where the DNA matches it firmly.

>TRBV4-2|TRBJ2-5|TRBD1
TGTGCCAGCAGCCAAGACGGGACAGGGGGCACAGGAGGAGAGACCCAGTACTTC
CASSQDGTGGTGGETQYF
>TRBV7-8|TRBJ2-1|TRBD2
TGTGCCAGCAGCTTTAGGGTGGGAGGGCCGCGCAATGAGCAGTTCTTC
CASSFRVGGPRNEQFF
>TRBV29-1|TRBJ2-1|TRBD1
TGCAGCGTTGGACGCCTATCGGGTGGACAGGGGGCTCGTGAGCAGTTCTTC
CSVGRLSGGQGAREQFF
>TRBV27|TRBJ2-1|NA
TGTGCCAGCAGTCAAGATCGGGACTCCTATCGCCCCGACAATGAGCAGTTCTTC
CASSQDRDSYRPDNEQFF
>TRBV5-1|TRBJ1-1|TRBD1
TGCGCCAGCAGCTTGGGACAGGGGAAGACTGAAGCTTTCTTT
CASSLGQGKTEAFF
>TRBV18|TRBJ1-4|TRBD1
TGTGCCAGCTCACCACCGGACAGGCGGGTCGAAAAACTGTTTTTT
CASSPPDRRVEKLFF
>TRBV7-9|TRBJ2-3|TRBD1
TGTGCCAGCAGCAGACAGGGATTTTTAGATACGCAGTATTTT
CASSRQGFLDTQYF
>TRBV5-4|TRBJ2-1|NA
TGTGCCAGCAGCTTGGCGGGGAATGAGCAGTTCTTC
CASSLAGNEQFF
>TRBV19|TRBJ1-1|NA
TGTGCCACCTGGAGGACTGAAGCTTTCTTT
CATWRTEAFF
>TRBV18|TRBJ1-1|TRBD1
TGTGCCAGCTCACCACCGACAGGGGAGGGCACTGAAGCTTTCTTT
CASSPPTGEGTEAFF
>TRBV5-8|TRBJ2-5|TRBD1
TGTGCCAGCAGCGCGGGACAGGGAGGGGAGACCCAGTACTTC
CASSAGQGGETQYF
>TRBV4-2|TRBJ1-6|NA
TGTGCCAGCAGCCCTTCAGCGGGGATGAATAATTCACCCCTCCACTTT
CASSPSAGMNNSPLHF
>TRBV28|TRBJ1-4|TRBD1
TGTGCCAGCAGTTTGAAGACAGGGGGCCTTTCTAATGAAAAACTGTTTTTT
CASSLKTGGLSNEKLFF
>TRBV5-6|TRBJ1-5|NA
TGTGCCAGCAGCTTGTCGGCAGGAATCAATCAGCCCCAGCATTTT
CASSLSAGINQPQHF
>TRBV5-1|TRBJ2-3|NA
TGCGCCAGCAGCTTGGGACAAACAGATACGCAGTATTTT
CASSLGQTDTQYF
>TRBV28|TRBJ2-1|TRBD2
TGTGCCAGCAGTTTAAATCCTGGGGGACTAGCGGGAGGGCCCTCCTACAATGAGCAGTTCTTC
CASSLNPGGLAGGPSYNEQFF
>TRBV11-3|TRBJ2-1|NA
TGTGCCAGCAGCTCCGACAGCGATGAGCAGTTCTTC
CASSSDSDEQFF